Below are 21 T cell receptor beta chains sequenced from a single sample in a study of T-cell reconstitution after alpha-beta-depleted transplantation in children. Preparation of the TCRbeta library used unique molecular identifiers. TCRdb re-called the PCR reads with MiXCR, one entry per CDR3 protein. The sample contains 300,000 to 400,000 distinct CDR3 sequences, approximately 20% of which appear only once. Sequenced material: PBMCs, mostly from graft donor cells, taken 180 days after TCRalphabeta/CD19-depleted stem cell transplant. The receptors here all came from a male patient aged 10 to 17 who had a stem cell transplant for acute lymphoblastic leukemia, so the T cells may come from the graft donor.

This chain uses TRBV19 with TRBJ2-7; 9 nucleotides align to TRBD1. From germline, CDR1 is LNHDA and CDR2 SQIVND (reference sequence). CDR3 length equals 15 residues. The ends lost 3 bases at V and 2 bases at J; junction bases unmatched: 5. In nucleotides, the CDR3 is TGTGCCAGTAGTATTGGGACAGGGTGGGCCTACGAGCAGTACTTC. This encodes CASSIGTGWAYEQYF.

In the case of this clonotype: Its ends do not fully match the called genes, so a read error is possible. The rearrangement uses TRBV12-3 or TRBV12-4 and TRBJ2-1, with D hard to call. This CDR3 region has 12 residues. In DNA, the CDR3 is TGTGCCAGCAGTCCACAATACACTGAGCAGTTCTTC. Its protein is CASSPQYTEQFF.

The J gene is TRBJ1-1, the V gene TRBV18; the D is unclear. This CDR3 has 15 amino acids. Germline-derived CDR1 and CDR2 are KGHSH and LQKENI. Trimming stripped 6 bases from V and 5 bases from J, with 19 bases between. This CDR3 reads CASSLGFTSWTEAFF. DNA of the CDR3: TGTGCCAGCTCGCTCGGTTTTACCTCATGGACTGAAGCTTTCTTT.

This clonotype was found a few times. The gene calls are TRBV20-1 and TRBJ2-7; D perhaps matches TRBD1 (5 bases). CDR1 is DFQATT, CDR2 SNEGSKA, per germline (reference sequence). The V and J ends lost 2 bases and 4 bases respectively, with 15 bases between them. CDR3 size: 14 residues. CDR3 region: CSARSLQGRYEQYF. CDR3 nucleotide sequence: TGCAGTGCTAGATCCCTTCAGGGTCGGTACGAGCAGTACTTC.

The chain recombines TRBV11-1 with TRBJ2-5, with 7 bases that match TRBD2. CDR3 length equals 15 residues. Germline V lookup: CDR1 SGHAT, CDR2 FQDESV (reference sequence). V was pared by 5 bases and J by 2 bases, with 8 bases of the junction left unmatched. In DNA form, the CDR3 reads TGTGCCAGCAGCCCTTTAGCGGGTCCGCAAGAGACCCAGTACTTC. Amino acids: CASSPLAGPQETQYF.

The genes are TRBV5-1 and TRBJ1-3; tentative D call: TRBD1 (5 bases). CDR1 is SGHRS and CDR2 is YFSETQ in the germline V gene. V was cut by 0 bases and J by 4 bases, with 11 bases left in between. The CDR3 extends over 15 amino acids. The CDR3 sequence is CASSLEGARGNTIYF. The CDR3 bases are TGCGCCAGCAGCTTGGAAGGGGCGCGGGGAAACACCATATATTTT.

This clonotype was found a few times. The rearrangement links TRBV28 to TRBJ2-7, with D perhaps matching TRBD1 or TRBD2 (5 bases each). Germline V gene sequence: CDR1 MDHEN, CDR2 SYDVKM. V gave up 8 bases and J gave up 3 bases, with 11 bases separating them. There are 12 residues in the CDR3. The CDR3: CASRGPNYEQYF. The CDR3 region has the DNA TGTGCCAGCCGGGGACCAAACTACGAGCAGTACTTC.

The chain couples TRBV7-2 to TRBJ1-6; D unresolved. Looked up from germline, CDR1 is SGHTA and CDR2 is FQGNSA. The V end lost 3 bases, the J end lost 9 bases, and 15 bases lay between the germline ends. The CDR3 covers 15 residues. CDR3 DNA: TGTGCCAGCAGCTTTATTATGGCCCGGGGTTCACCCCTCCACTTT. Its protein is CASSFIMARGSPLHF. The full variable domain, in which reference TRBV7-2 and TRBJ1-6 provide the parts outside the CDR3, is GAGVSQSPSNKVTEKGKDVELRCDPISGHTALYWYRQSLGQGLEFLIYFQGNSAPDKSGLPSDRFSAERTGGSVSTLTIQRTQQEDSAVYLCASSFIMARGSPLHFGNGTRLTVT.

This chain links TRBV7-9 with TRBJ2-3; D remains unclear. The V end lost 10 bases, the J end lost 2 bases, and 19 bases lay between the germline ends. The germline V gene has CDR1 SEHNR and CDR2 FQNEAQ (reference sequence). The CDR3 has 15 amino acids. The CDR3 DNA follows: TGTGCCACCACCCCCAAGGCCTCTCCCACAGATACGCAGTATTTT. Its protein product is CATTPKASPTDTQYF.

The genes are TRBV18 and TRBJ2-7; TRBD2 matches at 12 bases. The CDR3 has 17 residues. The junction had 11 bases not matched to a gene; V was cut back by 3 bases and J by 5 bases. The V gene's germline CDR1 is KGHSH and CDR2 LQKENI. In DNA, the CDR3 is TGTGCCAGCTCACCCCTGACCAGACTAGCGGGAGAGGACGAGCAGTACTTC. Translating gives CASSPLTRLAGEDEQYF.

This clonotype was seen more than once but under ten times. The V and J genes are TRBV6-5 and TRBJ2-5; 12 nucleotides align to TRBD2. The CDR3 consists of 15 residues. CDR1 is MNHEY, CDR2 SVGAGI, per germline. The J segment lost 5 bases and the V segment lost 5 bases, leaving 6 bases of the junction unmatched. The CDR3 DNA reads TGTGCCAGCAGTCACCGGGGACTAGCGGGTGAGACCCAGTACTTC. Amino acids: CASSHRGLAGETQYF.

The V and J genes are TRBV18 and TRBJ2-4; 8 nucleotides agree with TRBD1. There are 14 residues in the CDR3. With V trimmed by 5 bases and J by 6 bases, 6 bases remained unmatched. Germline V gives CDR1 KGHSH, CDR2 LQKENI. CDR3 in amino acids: CASSSRDRRNIQYF. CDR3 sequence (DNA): TGTGCCAGCTCATCCCGGGACAGGAGAAACATTCAGTACTTC. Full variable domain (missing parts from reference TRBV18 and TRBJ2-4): NAGVMQNPRHLVRRRGQEARLRCSPMKGHSHVYWYRQLPEEGLKFMVYLQKENIIDESGMPKERFSAEFPKEGPSILRIQQVVRGDSAAYFCASSSRDRRNIQYFGAGTRLSVL.

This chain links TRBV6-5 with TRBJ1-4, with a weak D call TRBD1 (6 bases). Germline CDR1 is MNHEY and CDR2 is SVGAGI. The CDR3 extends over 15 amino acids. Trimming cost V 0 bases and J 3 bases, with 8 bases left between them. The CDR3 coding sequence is TGTGCCAGCAGTTACTCCCAGGGGTCTAATGAAAAACTGTTTTTT. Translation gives CASSYSQGSNEKLFF.

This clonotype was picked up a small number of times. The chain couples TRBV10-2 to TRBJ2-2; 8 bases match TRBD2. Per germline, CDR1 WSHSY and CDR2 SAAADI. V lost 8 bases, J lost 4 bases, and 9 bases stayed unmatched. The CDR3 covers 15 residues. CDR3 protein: CASGGAGAGTGELFF. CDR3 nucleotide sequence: TGCGCCAGCGGGGGAGCGGGAGCGGGCACCGGGGAGCTGTTTTTT.

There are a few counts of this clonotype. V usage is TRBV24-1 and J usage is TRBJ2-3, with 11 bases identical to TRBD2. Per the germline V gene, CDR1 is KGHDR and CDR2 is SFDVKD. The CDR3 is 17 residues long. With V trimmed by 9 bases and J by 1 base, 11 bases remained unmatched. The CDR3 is CATQTSGKGWGTDTQYF. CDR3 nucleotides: TGTGCCACCCAGACTAGCGGGAAGGGGTGGGGCACAGATACGCAGTATTTT.

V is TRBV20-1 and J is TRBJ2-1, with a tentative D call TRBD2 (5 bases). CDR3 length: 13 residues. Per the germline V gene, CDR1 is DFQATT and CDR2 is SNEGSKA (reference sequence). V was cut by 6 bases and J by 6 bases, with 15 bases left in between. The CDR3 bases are TGCAGTGCCGAAGATCCGAGGGTCAATGAGCAGTTCTTC. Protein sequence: CSAEDPRVNEQFF.

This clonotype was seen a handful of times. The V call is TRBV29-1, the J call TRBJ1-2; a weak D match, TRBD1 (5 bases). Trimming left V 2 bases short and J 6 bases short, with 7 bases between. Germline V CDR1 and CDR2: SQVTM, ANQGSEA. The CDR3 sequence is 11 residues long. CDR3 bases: TGCAGCGTTGAAACAGGAAATGGCTACACCTTC. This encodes CSVETGNGYTF.

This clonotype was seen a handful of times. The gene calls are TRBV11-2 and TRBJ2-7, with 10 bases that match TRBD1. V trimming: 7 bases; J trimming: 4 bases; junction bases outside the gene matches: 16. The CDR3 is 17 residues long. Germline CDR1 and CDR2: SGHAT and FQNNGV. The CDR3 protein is CASMLSRRQGAGYEQYF. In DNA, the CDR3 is TGTGCCAGCATGCTTAGTCGGAGACAGGGGGCTGGTTACGAGCAGTACTTC.

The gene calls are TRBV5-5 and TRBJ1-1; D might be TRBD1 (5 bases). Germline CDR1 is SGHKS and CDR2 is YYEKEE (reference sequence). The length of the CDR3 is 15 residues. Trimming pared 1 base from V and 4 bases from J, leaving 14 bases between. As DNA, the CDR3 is TGTGCCAGCAGCTTGTTAGGACACTTGACCACTGAAGCTTTCTTT. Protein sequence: CASSLLGHLTTEAFF.

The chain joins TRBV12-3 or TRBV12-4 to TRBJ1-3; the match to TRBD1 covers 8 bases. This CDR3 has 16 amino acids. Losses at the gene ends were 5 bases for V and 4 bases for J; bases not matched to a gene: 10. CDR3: CASSPLIDRGGNTIYF. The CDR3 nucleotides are TGTGCCAGCAGTCCCCTCATCGACAGGGGAGGAAACACCATATATTTT.

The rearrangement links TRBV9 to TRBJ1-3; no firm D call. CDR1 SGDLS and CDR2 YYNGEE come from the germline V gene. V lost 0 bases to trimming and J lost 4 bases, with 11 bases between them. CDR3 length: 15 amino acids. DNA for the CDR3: TGTGCCAGCAGCGTAGCCGGAAACTCCGGAAACACCATATATTTT. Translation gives CASSVAGNSGNTIYF.